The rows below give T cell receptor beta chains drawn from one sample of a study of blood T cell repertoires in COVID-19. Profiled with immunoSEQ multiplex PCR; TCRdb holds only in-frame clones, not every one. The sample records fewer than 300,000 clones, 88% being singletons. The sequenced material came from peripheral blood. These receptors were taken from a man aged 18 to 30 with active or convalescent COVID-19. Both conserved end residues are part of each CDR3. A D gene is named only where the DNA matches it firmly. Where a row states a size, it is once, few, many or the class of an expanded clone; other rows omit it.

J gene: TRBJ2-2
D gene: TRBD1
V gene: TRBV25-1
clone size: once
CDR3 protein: CASSEWDRVNTGELFF
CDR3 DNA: TGTGCCAGCAGTGAGTGGGACAGGGTGAACACCGGGGAGCTGTTTTTT

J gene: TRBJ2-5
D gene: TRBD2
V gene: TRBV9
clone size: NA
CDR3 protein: CASSVGFGGAGETQYF
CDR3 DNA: TGTGCCAGCAGCGTAGGGTTCGGGGGGGCCGGAGAGACCCAGTACTTC

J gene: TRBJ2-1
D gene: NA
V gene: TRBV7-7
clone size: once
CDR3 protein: CASSNRENNEQFF
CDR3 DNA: TGTGCCAGCAGCAACCGGGAGAACAATGAGCAGTTCTTC

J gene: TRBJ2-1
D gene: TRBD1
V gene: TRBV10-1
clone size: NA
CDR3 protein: CASSESGGAEQFF
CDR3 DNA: TGCGCCAGCAGTGAGTCAGGGGGCGCGGAGCAGTTCTTC

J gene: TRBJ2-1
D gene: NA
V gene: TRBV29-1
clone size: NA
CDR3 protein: CSVEDNYNEQFF
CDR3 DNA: TGCAGCGTAGAGGACAACTACAATGAGCAGTTCTTC

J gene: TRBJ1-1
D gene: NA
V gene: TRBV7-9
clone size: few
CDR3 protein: CASSSGYRAFF
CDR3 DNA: TGTGCCAGCAGCTCAGGGTATCGAGCTTTCTTT

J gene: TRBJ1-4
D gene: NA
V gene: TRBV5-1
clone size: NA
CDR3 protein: CASSPQTGSNEKLFF
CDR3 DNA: TGCGCCAGCAGCCCCCAGACAGGTTCTAATGAAAAACTGTTTTTT

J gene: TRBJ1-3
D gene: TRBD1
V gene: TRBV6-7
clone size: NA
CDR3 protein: CASSPRDRVGWENTIYF
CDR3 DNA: TGTGCCAGCAGTCCCCGGGACAGGGTTGGTTGGGAGAACACCATATATTTT

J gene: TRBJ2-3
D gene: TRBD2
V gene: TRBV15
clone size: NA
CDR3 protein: CATSRETGGSTDTQYF
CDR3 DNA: TGTGCCACCAGCAGAGAGACGGGGGGGAGCACAGATACGCAGTATTTT

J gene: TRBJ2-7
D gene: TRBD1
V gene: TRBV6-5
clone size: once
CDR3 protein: CASSYRQGLEEQYF
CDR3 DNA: TGTGCCAGCAGTTACCGACAGGGTTTGGAAGAGCAGTACTTC

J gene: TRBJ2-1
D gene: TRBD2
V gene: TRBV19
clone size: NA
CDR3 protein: CASSVSGGAAYEQFF
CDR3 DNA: TGTGCCAGTAGTGTTAGCGGGGGGGCGGCATATGAGCAGTTCTTC

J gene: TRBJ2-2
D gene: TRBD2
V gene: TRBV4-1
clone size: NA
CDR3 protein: CPSSQRGDSGGGRGTGELFF
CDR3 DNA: TGCCCCAGCAGCCAACGCGGGGACTCGGGGGGGGGCCGGGGCACCGGGGAGCTGTTTTTT

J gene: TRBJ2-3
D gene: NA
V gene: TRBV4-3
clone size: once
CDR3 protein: CASSANPREDTQYF
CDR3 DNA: TGCGCCAGCAGCGCCAACCCCAGGGAAGATACGCAGTATTTT

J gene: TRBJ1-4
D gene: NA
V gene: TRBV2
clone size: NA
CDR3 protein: CASSPPATNEKLFF
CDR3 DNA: TGTGCCAGCAGTCCCCCCGCAACTAATGAAAAACTGTTTTTT

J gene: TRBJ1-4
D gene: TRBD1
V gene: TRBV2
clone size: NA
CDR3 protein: CASSEMGQGTNEKLFF
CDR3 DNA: TGTGCCAGCAGTGAAATGGGACAGGGAACTAATGAAAAACTGTTTTTT

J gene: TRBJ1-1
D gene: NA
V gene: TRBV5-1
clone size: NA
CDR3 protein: CASSRGENTEAFF
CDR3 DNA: TGCGCCAGCAGCCGCGGTGAGAACACTGAAGCTTTCTTT

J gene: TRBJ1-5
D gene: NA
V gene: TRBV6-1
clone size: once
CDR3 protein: CATRPPEDQPQHF
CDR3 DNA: TGTGCCACCAGACCCCCCGAGGATCAGCCCCAGCATTTT

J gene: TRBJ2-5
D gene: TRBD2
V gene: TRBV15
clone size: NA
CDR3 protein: CATSSWLAGAQETQYF
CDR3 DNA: TGTGCCACCAGCAGTTGGCTAGCGGGGGCACAAGAGACCCAGTACTTC

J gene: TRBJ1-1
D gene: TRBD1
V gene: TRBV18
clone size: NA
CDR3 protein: CASSPEAGGLWTEAFF
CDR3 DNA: TGTGCCAGCTCACCTGAGGCAGGGGGATTGTGGACTGAAGCTTTCTTT

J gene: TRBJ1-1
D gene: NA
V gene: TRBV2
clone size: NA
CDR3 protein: CASSRQPTEAFF
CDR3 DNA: TGTGCCAGCAGTAGACAGCCCACTGAAGCTTTCTTT

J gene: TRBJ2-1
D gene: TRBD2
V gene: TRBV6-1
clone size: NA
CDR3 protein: CASSEASGGPYDEQFF
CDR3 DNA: TGTGCCAGCAGTGAAGCAAGCGGGGGGCCCTACGATGAGCAGTTCTTC

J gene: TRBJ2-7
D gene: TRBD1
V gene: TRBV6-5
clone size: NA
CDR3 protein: CASRITEGQPYEQYF
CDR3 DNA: TGTGCCAGCAGGATTACCGAGGGACAGCCCTACGAGCAGTACTTC

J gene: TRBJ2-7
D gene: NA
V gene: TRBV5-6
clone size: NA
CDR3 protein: CASSLAVVPREQYF
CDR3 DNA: TGTGCCAGCAGCTTGGCTGTGGTTCCCAGGGAGCAGTACTTC

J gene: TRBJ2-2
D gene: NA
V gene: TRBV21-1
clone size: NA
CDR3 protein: CASSKARQGRTGELFF
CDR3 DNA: TGTGCCAGCAGCAAAGCTAGGCAGGGAAGGACCGGGGAGCTGTTTTTT

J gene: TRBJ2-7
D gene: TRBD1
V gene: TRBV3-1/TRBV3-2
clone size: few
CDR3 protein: CASSQPGQAYEQYF
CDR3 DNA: TGTGCCAGCAGCCAACCGGGACAGGCCTACGAGCAGTACTTC

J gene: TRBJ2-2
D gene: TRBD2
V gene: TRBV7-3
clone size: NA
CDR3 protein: CASSLLAAAGGPHTGELFF
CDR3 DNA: TGTGCCAGCAGCTTACTAGCGGCAGCGGGGGGCCCCCACACCGGGGAGCTGTTTTTT

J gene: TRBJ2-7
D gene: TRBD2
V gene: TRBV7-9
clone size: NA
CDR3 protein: CASRSTSATDPYEQYF
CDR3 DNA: TGTGCCAGCAGGTCGACTAGCGCCACCGATCCCTACGAGCAGTACTTC

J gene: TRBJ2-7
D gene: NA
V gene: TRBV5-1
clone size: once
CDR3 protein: CASSFVFEGVPRRSYEQYF
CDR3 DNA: TGCGCCAGCAGCTTTGTTTTTGAGGGGGTCCCTCGCCGCTCCTACGAGCAGTACTTC

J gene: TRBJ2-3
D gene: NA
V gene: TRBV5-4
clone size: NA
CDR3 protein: CASSLGQTSTDTQYF
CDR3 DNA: TGTGCCAGCAGCTTGGGACAGACGAGCACAGATACGCAGTATTTT